These T cell receptor beta chains were read from a single sample in a study of T cell changes during pregnancy in multiple sclerosis. Only in-frame clones appear in the TCRdb table, and some are missing; sequencing was by immunoSEQ multiplex PCR. The sample holds 55,000 to 70,000 clones, approximately 90% seen once. The sequencing here drew on CD4+ T cells from peripheral blood mononuclear cells, taken in the third trimester of pregnancy. The receptor source for this set is a female donor with multiple sclerosis, enrolled in a pregnancy study. The conserved cysteine and the conserved F or W are not part of the CDR3 here. A D gene is named only where the DNA matches it firmly. Rows may omit the clone size; those that give it use once, few, many or a size class.

TRBJ1-2 | . | TRBD1 | TRBV7-2 | ASSEATGGGGYT
TRBJ2-3 | . | TRBD1 | TRBV7-3 | ASSKRGPDTQY
TRBJ1-1 | . | TRBD1 | TRBV2 | ASSSTWDSRSGNTEAF
TRBJ1-5 | . | . | TRBV5-8 | ASSLNGGAVNQPQH
TRBJ1-2 | . | . | TRBV19 | ASTPGGYYT
TRBJ2-7 | . | . | TRBV6-5 | ASSSPATYEQY
TRBJ1-2 | . | . | TRBV4-2 | ASSQELRRAYT
TRBJ2-2 | . | . | TRBV5-1 | ASSLLAVNTGELF
TRBJ2-7 | . | . | TRBV5-1 | ASSQAGDLPPPDQY
TRBJ2-5 | . | . | TRBV7-9 | ASSLSEGGETQY
TRBJ2-3 | . | TRBD1 | TRBV10-3 | AISDKGATSDTQY
TRBJ2-5 | . | TRBD2 | TRBV12-5 | ASGLVLAETGETQY
TRBJ2-6 | . | . | TRBV10-3 | ASATGHSGANVLT
TRBJ1-2 | . | TRBD1 | TRBV6-6 | ASSYSDRIRNGYT
TRBJ1-2 | . | . | TRBV6-4 | ASSDSNGYGYT
TRBJ1-6 | . | . | TRBV6-5 | ASSYSGFAVSPLH
TRBJ2-4 | . | TRBD2 | TRBV7-9 | ASSLAYGAGQGKNIQY
TRBJ1-2 | . | . | TRBV27 | ASSLGPGQFNYGYT
TRBJ2-5 | . | TRBD2 | TRBV18 | ASSRFELAGVTKETQY
TRBJ2-5 | . | TRBD2 | TRBV7-9 | ASSFAGEETQY
TRBJ2-1 | . | TRBD2 | TRBV4-1 | ASSQDRLADPYNEQF
TRBJ2-1 | . | . | TRBV11-2 | ASSRGEQF
TRBJ1-2 | . | . | TRBV27 | ASSSPPGTYGYT
TRBJ1-2 | once | TRBD1 | TRBV19 | ASSTGQGSNYGYT
TRBJ2-7 | . | . | TRBV5-1 | ASSLDQGTHEQY
TRBJ2-3 | once | . | TRBV6-6 | ASMLSGSTDTQY
TRBJ2-7 | . | . | TRBV11-2 | ASSPRSSQHDEQY
TRBJ1-2 | . | TRBD1 | TRBV2 | ASMRGTVINYGYT
TRBJ2-3 | . | TRBD1 | TRBV19 | ASSWGTGVYSTDTQY
TRBJ1-1 | . | TRBD1 | TRBV2 | ASSPDRVNAEAF
TRBJ2-3 | once | . | TRBV4-2 | ASSQGAADTQY
TRBJ1-2 | . | . | TRBV19 | ASSFRPRVEEGYT
TRBJ2-4 | . | TRBD1 | TRBV7-8 | ASSSRQGENIQY
TRBJ1-3 | . | TRBD1 | TRBV12-5 | ASGLVLGTGGFGDTIY
TRBJ1-2 | . | TRBD1 | TRBV7-9 | ASSGRQGERYGYT
TRBJ2-3 | . | . | TRBV7-2 | ASSLSGRSTDTQY
TRBJ2-7 | . | . | TRBV29-1 | SVEDRGSTYEQY
TRBJ2-6 | . | . | TRBV4-1 | ASSQSETASSGANVLT
TRBJ2-1 | . | TRBD2 | TRBV10-3 | AIKGLAEYNEQF
TRBJ2-7 | . | TRBD2 | TRBV25-1 | ASSGPGWEGMNYEQY
TRBJ2-7 | . | TRBD1 | TRBV29-1 | SVEGGQGLYEQY
TRBJ2-1 | . | TRBD2 | TRBV11-3 | ASSLAGGGSYNEQF
TRBJ1-1 | . | . | TRBV6-5 | ASKNDYTEAF
TRBJ2-7 | . | . | TRBV5-1 | ASSETNLYEQY
TRBJ2-7 | once | TRBD1 | TRBV4-1 | ASSQASPGQLNEQY